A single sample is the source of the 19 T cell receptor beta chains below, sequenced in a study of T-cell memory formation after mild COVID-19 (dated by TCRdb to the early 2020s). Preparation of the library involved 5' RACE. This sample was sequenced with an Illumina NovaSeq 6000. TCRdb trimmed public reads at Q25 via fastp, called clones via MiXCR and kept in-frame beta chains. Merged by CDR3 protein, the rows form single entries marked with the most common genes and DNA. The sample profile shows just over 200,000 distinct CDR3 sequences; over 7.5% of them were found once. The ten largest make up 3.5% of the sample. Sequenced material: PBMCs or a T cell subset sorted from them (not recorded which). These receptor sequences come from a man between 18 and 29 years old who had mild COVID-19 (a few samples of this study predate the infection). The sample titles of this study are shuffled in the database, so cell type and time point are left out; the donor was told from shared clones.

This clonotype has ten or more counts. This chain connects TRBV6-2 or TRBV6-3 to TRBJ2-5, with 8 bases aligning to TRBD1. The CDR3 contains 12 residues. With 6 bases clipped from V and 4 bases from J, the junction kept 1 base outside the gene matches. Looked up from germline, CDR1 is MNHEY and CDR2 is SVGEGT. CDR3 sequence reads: CASSGTGETQYF. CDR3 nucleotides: TGTGCCAGCAGCGGGACAGGAGAGACCCAGTACTTC.

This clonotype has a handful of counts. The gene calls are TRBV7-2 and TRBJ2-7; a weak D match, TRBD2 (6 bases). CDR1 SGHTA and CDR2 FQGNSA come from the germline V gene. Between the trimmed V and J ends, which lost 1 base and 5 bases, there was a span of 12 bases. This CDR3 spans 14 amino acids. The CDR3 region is CASSLGGVVDEQYV. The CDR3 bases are TGTGCCAGCAGCTTAGGCGGGGTAGTCGACGAGCAGTACGTC.

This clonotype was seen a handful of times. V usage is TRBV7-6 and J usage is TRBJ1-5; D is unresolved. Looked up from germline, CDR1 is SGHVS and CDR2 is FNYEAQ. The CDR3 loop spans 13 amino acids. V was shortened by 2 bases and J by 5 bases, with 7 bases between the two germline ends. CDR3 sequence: CASSLQRHQPQHF. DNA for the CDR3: TGTGCCAGCAGCTTACAGCGCCATCAGCCCCAGCATTTT.

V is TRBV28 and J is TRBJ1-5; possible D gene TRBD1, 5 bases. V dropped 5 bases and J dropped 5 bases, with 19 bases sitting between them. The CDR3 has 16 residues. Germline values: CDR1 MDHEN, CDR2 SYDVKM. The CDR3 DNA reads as TGTGCCAGCAGTCTCCCCCCCGGGAGAGGGGATCAGCCCCAGCATTTT. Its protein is CASSLPPGRGDQPQHF.

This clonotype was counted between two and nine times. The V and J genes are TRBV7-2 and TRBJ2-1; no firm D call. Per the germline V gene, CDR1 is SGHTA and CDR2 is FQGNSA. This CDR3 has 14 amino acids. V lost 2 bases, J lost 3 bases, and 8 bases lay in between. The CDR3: CASSLRISYNEQFF. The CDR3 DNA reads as TGTGCCAGCAGCTTACGGATCAGCTACAATGAGCAGTTCTTC.

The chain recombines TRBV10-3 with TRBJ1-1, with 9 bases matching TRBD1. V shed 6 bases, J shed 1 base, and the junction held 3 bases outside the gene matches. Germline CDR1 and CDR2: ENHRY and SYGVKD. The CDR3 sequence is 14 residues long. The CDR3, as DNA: TGTGCCATCAGCGGGACAGGGACGAACACTGAAGCTTTCTTT. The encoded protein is CAISGTGTNTEAFF.

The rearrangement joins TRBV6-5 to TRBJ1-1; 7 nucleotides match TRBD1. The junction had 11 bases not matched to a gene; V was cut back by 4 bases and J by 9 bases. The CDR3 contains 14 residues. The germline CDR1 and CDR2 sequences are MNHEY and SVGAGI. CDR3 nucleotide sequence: TGTGCCAGCAGTTTAGGAGGGGACAGCTTACAAGCTTTCTTT. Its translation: CASSLGGDSLQAFF.

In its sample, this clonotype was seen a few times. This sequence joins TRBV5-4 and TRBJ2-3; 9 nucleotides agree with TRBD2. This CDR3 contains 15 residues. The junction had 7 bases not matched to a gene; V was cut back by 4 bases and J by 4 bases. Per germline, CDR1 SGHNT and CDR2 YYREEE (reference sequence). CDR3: CASSLGLATADTQYF. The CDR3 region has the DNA TGTGCCAGCAGCCTGGGACTAGCAACGGCAGATACGCAGTATTTT.

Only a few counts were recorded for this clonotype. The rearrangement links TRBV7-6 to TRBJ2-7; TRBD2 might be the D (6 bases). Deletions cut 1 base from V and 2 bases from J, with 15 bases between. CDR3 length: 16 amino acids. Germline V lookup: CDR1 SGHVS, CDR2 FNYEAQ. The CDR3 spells CASSLVVGSGPYEQYF. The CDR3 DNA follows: TGTGCCAGCAGCTTAGTTGTCGGTAGCGGTCCCTACGAGCAGTACTTC.

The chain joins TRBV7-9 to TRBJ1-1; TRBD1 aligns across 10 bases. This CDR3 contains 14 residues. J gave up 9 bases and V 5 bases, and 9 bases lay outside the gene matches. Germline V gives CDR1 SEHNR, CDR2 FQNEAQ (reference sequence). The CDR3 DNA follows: TGTGCCAGCAGCCAACCGACAGGGGGCGGGAAAGCTTTCTTT. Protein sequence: CASSQPTGGGKAFF.

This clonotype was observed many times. The CDR3 sequence is CASSFGRAPVETQYF. The CDR3 nucleotides read TGTGCCAGCAGCTTTGGCAGGGCCCCGGTAGAGACCCAGTACTTC. The chain joins TRBV11-2 to TRBJ2-5, with D perhaps TRBD1 (5 bases). Germline CDR1 and CDR2: SGHAT and FQNNGV. V lost 3 bases and J 4 bases, leaving 15 bases between the germline ends. The CDR3 spans 15 residues.

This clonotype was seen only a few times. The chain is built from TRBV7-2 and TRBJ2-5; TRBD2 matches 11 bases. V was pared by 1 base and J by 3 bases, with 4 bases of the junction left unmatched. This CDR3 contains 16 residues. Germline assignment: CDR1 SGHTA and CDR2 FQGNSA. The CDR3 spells CASSLGLAGGEETQYF. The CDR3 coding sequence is TGTGCCAGCAGCTTAGGTCTAGCGGGGGGCGAAGAGACCCAGTACTTC.

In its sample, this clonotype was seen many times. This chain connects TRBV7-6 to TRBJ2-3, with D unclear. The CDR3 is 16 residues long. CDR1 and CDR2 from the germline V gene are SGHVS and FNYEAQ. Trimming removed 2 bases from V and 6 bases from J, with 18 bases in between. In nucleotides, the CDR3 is TGTGCCAGCAGCTTAAGTCCCCCATCGGCATATGATACGCAGTATTTT. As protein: CASSLSPPSAYDTQYF.

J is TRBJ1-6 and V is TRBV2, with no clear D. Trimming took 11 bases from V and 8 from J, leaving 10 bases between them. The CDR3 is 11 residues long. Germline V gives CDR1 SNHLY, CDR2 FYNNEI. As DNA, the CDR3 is TGTGCCTCGACTCCATATTCACCCCTCCACTTT. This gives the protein CASTPYSPLHF.

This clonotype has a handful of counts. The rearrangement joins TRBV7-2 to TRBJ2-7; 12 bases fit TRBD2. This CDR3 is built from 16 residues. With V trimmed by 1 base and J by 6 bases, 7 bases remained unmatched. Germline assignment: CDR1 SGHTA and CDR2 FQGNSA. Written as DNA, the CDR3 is TGTGCCAGCAGCTTAGGCGCTACTAGCGGGGGGCCCGAGCAGTACGTC. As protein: CASSLGATSGGPEQYV.

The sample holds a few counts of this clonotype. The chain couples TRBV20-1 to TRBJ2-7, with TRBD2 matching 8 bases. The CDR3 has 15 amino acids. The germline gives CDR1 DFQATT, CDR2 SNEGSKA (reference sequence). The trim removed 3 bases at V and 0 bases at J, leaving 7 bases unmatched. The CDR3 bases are TGCAGTGCTAGTAGCCTAGCGGGCAGCTCCTACGAGCAGTACTTC. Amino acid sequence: CSASSLAGSSYEQYF.

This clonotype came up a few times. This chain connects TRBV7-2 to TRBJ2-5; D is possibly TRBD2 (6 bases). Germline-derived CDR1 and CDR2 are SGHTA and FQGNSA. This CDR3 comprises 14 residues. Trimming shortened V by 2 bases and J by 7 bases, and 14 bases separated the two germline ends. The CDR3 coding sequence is TGTGCCAGCAGCTTACGAAGACTAGTAGGGACCCAGTACTTC. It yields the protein CASSLRRLVGTQYF.

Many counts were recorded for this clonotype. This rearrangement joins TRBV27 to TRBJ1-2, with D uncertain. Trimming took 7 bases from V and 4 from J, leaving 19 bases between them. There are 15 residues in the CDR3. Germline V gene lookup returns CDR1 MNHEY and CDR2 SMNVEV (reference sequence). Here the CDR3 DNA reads TGTGCCAGCACGAATTACACCGTACCGCGCTATGGCTACACCTTC. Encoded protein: CASTNYTVPRYGYTF.

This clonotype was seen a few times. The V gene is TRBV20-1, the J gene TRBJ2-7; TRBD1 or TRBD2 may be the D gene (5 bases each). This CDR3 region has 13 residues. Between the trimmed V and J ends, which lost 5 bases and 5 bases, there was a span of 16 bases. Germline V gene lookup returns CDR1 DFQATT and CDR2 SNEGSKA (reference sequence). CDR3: CSAVRGTVHEQYF. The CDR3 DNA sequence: TGCAGTGCTGTAAGAGGGACCGTCCACGAGCAGTACTTC.